This paragraph reports one T cell receptor (beta chain). Original analysis: Amplified reference gene primers provided the basis for estimating nucleated cell counts. The data were produced by immunoSEQ multiplex PCR, yet TCRdb's version contains in-frame clones alone and is incomplete. That table supplies the V and J calls and clone size; D and trimming were determined from the DNA. The sample includes under 60,000 clones, 75% to 85% of them seen just once. This specimen comes from a study of blood T cell repertoires in COVID-19. The wider study: The origin of the acute and convalescent COVID-19 samples was the United States, Italy and Spain. T cells, B-cell-depleted T cells, or PBMCs supplied cDNA or gDNA.

The specimen sequenced was peripheral blood. This clonotype was sampled from a man aged 40-49 years with acute or convalescent COVID-19.

Written as DNA, the CDR3 is TGTGCCAGCAGTTACTCTGTCGCAGATACGCAGTATTTT. The encoded protein is CASSYSVADTQYF. This chain links TRBV6-6 with TRBJ2-3, with unresolved D. The CDR3 covers 13 residues. Germline loops: CDR1 MNHNY, CDR2 SVGAGI (reference sequence). Deletions cut 0 bases from V and 4 bases from J, with 5 bases between.